Below are 26 T cell receptor beta chains sequenced from a single sample in a study of long-term antiretroviral therapy in people with HIV. Samples were assayed with immunoSEQ v3.0 at survey level. The assay was immunoSEQ multiplex PCR, and TCRdb's table has in-frame clones only and misses some. The table shows 30,000 to 40,000 clones, with approximately 90% occurring only once. The sample was unsorted PBMCs, taken 1.1 years after starting antiretroviral therapy. The receptors shown here come from a man in his late teens or twenties with HIV.

The chain links TRBV6-5 to TRBJ2-7; D gene ambiguous. V was pared by 2 bases and J by 4 bases, with 6 bases between. The CDR3 length is 12 residues. The germline CDR1 and CDR2 sequences are MNHEY and SVGAGI. The CDR3 sequence: CASSYVGYEQYF. The CDR3 DNA reads as TGTGCCAGCAGTTACGTTGGTTACGAGCAGTACTTC.

The J gene is TRBJ1-2, the V gene TRBV19, with D tentatively TRBD1 (5 bases). Germline lookup yields CDR1 LNHDA and CDR2 SQIVND (reference sequence). CDR3 length equals 15 residues. Trimming left V 1 base short and J 2 bases short, with 11 bases between. This chain's CDR3 is CASSIGGYPNYGYTF. The CDR3 region has the DNA TGTGCCAGTAGTATAGGGGGGTATCCGAACTATGGCTACACCTTC.

The CDR3 spells CASSIREWNEQFF. CDR3 in DNA: TGTGCCAGTAGTATCCGAGAGTGGAATGAGCAGTTCTTC. This rearrangement joins TRBV19 to TRBJ2-1; D remains ambiguous. V shed 3 bases and J shed 7 bases, with 10 bases lying between them. Per germline, CDR1 LNHDA and CDR2 SQIVND (reference sequence). This CDR3 region has 13 residues.

This rearrangement joins TRBV11-1 to TRBJ2-7, with D perhaps given as TRBD1 or TRBD2 (5 bases each). Looked up from germline, CDR1 is SGHAT and CDR2 is FQDESV (reference sequence). The CDR3 is 14 amino acids. V gave up 4 bases and J gave up 2 bases, with 12 bases separating them. The CDR3 DNA is TGTGCCAGCAGCTCAGGGACCAGGGCCTACGAGCAGTACTTC. Translation gives CASSSGTRAYEQYF.

The V and J genes are TRBV11-2 and TRBJ1-2, with 7 bases aligning to TRBD1. The length of the CDR3 is 13 residues. Losses at the gene ends were 10 bases for V and 4 bases for J; bases not matched to a gene: 9. Germline loops: CDR1 SGHAT, CDR2 FQNNGV. The CDR3 region has the DNA TGTGCCATCATGGACAGGACCATCTATGGCTACACCTTC. It specifies CAIMDRTIYGYTF.

The rearrangement links TRBV19 to TRBJ2-7; 9 nucleotides align to TRBD2. CDR1 is LNHDA, CDR2 SQIVND, per germline (reference sequence). Unmatched junction bases numbered 8, after V lost 5 bases and J lost 0 bases. The CDR3 is made up of 16 amino acids. CDR3 bases: TGTGCCAGTAGTGCCAGCAGCGGGGGGTTCTCCTACGAGCAGTACTTC. Its translation is CASSASSGGFSYEQYF.

The J gene is TRBJ1-3, the V gene TRBV7-8, with D hard to call. Germline V gene sequence: CDR1 SGHVS, CDR2 FQNEAQ. This CDR3 has 14 residues. Deletions cut 5 bases from V and 0 bases from J, with 8 bases between. The CDR3 sequence is CASSPRGSGNTIYF. The CDR3 DNA sequence: TGTGCCAGCAGCCCTCGGGGCTCTGGAAACACCATATATTTT.

J is TRBJ2-1 and V is TRBV10-2; unclear D gene. This CDR3 comprises 12 residues. Deletions cut 7 bases from V and 9 bases from J, with 13 bases between. Germline V gene lookup returns CDR1 WSHSY and CDR2 SAAADI. Written as DNA, the CDR3 is TGCGCCAGCAAGGTCTCAAACGGTGAGCAGTTCTTC. It encodes CASKVSNGEQFF.

This chain links TRBV18 with TRBJ2-3; 10 bases map to TRBD2. The trim removed 3 bases at V and 6 bases at J, leaving 6 bases unmatched. CDR3 length: 15 amino acids. Germline assignment: CDR1 KGHSH and CDR2 LQKENI. This chain's CDR3 is CASSPLIAGGDTQYF. The CDR3 DNA follows: TGTGCCAGCTCACCGTTAATAGCGGGAGGCGATACGCAGTATTTT.

The V gene is TRBV28, the J gene TRBJ2-2; D tentatively fits TRBD1 or TRBD2 (6 bases each). The CDR3 totals 15 residues. In germline, CDR1 is MDHEN, CDR2 SYDVKM. V shed 0 bases and J shed 5 bases, with 10 bases lying between them. CDR3 coding DNA: TGTGCCAGCAGTTTATGGGGGGCGGGGACCGGGGAGCTGTTTTTT. It encodes CASSLWGAGTGELFF.

This sequence joins TRBV2 and TRBJ2-7; D is undetermined. Between the trimmed V and J ends, which lost 4 bases and 2 bases, there was a span of 9 bases. Germline-derived CDR1 and CDR2 are SNHLY and FYNNEI. This CDR3 has 13 residues. CDR3 region: CASSVDKTYEQYF. The CDR3 coding sequence is TGTGCCAGCAGTGTAGACAAGACCTACGAGCAGTACTTC.

The chain is built from TRBV5-1 and TRBJ2-5; perhaps D is TRBD1 or TRBD2 (6 bases each). This CDR3 is built from 16 residues. Trimming cost V 0 bases and J 1 base, with 13 bases left between them. CDR1 and CDR2 from the germline V gene are SGHRS and YFSETQ. The CDR3 sequence is CASSLGVRGAQETQYF. The CDR3 nucleotides read TGCGCCAGCAGCTTGGGGGTGAGGGGGGCCCAAGAGACCCAGTACTTC.

The chain carries TRBV27 and TRBJ2-2, with TRBD1 as a possible D gene (5 bases). V lost 8 bases, J lost 2 bases, and 21 bases lay in between. This CDR3 has 17 amino acids. CDR1 and CDR2 from the germline V gene are MNHEY and SMNVEV (reference sequence). DNA of the CDR3: TGTGCCAGCGGGGCGAGACAGCAATACTTAAACACCGGGGAGCTGTTTTTT. It translates to CASGARQQYLNTGELFF.

The chain uses TRBV6-1 and TRBJ1-1, with 7 bases that match TRBD1. CDR1 is MNHNS and CDR2 is SASEGT in the germline V gene. V lost 3 bases and J lost 4; bases outside the gene matches: 5. The CDR3 extends over 14 amino acids. This chain's CDR3 is CASSDKAGGTEAFF. CDR3 nucleotide sequence: TGTGCCAGCAGTGATAAGGCAGGGGGCACTGAAGCTTTCTTT.

By proportion, this clone is medium-sized (0.01 to 0.1%). The same CDR3 can be traced to other DNA sequences in this sample. The J gene is TRBJ2-7, the V gene TRBV5-5, with a tentative D call TRBD1 (5 bases). The CDR3 runs to 13 residues. The V gene's germline CDR1 is SGHKS and CDR2 YYEKEE (reference sequence). Trimming stripped 4 bases from V and 2 bases from J, with 10 bases between. The CDR3 sequence: CASSLDSPYEQYF. The CDR3, as DNA: TGTGCCAGCAGCCTTGACAGCCCCTACGAGCAGTACTTC.

The rearrangement joins TRBV19 to TRBJ2-7; TRBD2 agrees at 12 bases. Germline values: CDR1 LNHDA, CDR2 SQIVND (reference sequence). After removal of 6 bases from V and 3 bases from J, the junction contained 3 bases not matched to a gene. The CDR3 length is 14 residues. This chain's CDR3 is CASRRTSGDYEQYF. DNA for the CDR3: TGTGCCAGTAGGCGGACTAGCGGGGACTACGAGCAGTACTTC.

The rearrangement links TRBV19 to TRBJ1-1, with D perhaps matching TRBD1 (5 bases). Trimming shortened V by 4 bases and J by 7 bases, and 13 bases separated the two germline ends. This CDR3 region has 13 residues. Germline values: CDR1 LNHDA, CDR2 SQIVND (reference sequence). The CDR3, as DNA: TGTGCCAGTAGTAGACAGAGGGAAGGTGAAGCTTTCTTT. Amino acid sequence: CASSRQREGEAFF. The full variable domain, in which reference TRBV19 and TRBJ1-1 provide the parts outside the CDR3, is DGGITQSPKYLFRKEGQNVTLSCEQNLNHDAMYWYRQDPGQGLRLIYYSQIVNDFQKGDIAEGYSVSREKKESFPLTVTSAQKNPTAFYLCASSRQREGEAFFGQGTRLTVV.

The sample holds one count of this clone. The J gene is TRBJ2-7, the V gene TRBV5-6; maybe TRBD2 (7 bases). There are 16 residues in the CDR3. CDR1 is SGHDT and CDR2 is YYEEEE in the germline V gene. V was trimmed by 6 bases and J by 3 bases, leaving 22 bases between them. Written as DNA, the CDR3 is TGTGCCAGCAACCCAGGAGGGGGGGTGGGGAGCTACGAGCAGTACTTC. Its translation: CASNPGGGVGSYEQYF. Full variable domain (outside the CDR3, taken from reference TRBV5-6 and TRBJ2-7): DAGVTQSPTHLIKTRGQQVTLRCSPKSGHDTVSWYQQALGQGPQFIFQYYEEEERQRGNFPDRFSGHQFPNYSSELNVNALLLGDSALYLCASNPGGGVGSYEQYFGPGTRLTVT.

The rearrangement uses TRBV28 and TRBJ2-5; possible D gene TRBD1, 6 bases. The V gene lost 5 bases and the J gene lost 4 bases, with 20 bases spanning the gap. CDR1 is MDHEN and CDR2 is SYDVKM in the germline V gene. This CDR3 contains 16 residues. In DNA, the CDR3 is TGTGCCAGCAGTACACCCCAGGGGCTCACGGCAGAGACCCAGTACTTC. The encoded protein is CASSTPQGLTAETQYF.

The chain uses TRBV28 and TRBJ1-1; D remains unclear. V was cut by 4 bases and J by 4 bases, with 10 bases left in between. CDR1 is MDHEN and CDR2 is SYDVKM in the germline V gene. This CDR3 is built from 13 residues. This chain's CDR3 is CASSSDGLTEAFF. In DNA form, the CDR3 reads TGTGCCAGCAGTTCGGACGGGCTCACTGAAGCTTTCTTT.

This clone has only one observation. This sequence joins TRBV28 and TRBJ2-3, with 8 bases aligning to TRBD2. CDR1 is MDHEN and CDR2 is SYDVKM in the germline V gene. The CDR3 spans 12 residues. V lost 1 base, J lost 9 bases, and 0 bases stayed unmatched. The CDR3 loop is CASSLSSGTQYF. The CDR3 nucleotides are TGTGCCAGCAGTTTATCTAGCGGGACGCAGTATTTT. The entire variable domain, with the rest obtained from reference TRBV28 and TRBJ2-3, is as follows: DVKVTQSSRYLVKRTGEKVFLECVQDMDHENMFWYRQDPGLGLRLIYFSYDVKMKEKGDIPEGYSVSREKKERFSLILESASTNQTSMYLCASSLSSGTQYFGPGTRLTVL.

Worth noting for this clone: Other DNA sequences of this sample code for an identical CDR3. The chain uses TRBV28 and TRBJ2-7, with D possibly TRBD1 on 5 matching bases. The length of the CDR3 is 12 residues. The germline CDR1 and CDR2 sequences are MDHEN and SYDVKM. Trimming removed 5 bases from V and 3 bases from J, with 8 bases in between. The CDR3 spells CASSLDSYEQYF. The CDR3 nucleotides are TGTGCCAGCAGTCTCGACAGCTACGAGCAGTACTTC.

The CDR3 DNA is TGTGCCAGCAGTTACGAGGCCGACAGCTCCTACGAGCAGTACTTC. Amino acid sequence: CASSYEADSSYEQYF. The chain employs TRBV6-5 and TRBJ2-7, with D perhaps matching TRBD1 (5 bases). The length of the CDR3 is 15 residues. The V and J ends lost 2 bases and 0 bases respectively, with 11 bases between them. CDR1 is MNHEY, CDR2 SVGAGI, per germline.

This clone has just a few counts. V and J are TRBV7-2 and TRBJ2-2; perhaps TRBD1 as D (5 bases). The germline V gene has CDR1 SGHTA and CDR2 FQGNSA. Trimming pared 5 bases from V and 0 bases from J, leaving 7 bases between. CDR3 length equals 14 residues. The DNA for the CDR3 is TGTGCCAGCAGCCGGACACCGAACACCGGGGAGCTGTTTTTT. This gives the protein CASSRTPNTGELFF. Variable domain in full (rest from reference TRBV7-2 and TRBJ2-2): GAGVSQSPSNKVTEKGKDVELRCDPISGHTALYWYRQSLGQGLEFLIYFQGNSAPDKSGLPSDRFSAERTGGSVSTLTIQRTQQEDSAVYLCASSRTPNTGELFFGEGSRLTVL.

This sequence joins TRBV6-5 and TRBJ1-1; D gene unclear. This CDR3 has 13 residues. V was cut by 6 bases and J by 1 base, with 9 bases left in between. Germline V gene lookup returns CDR1 MNHEY and CDR2 SVGAGI. Written as DNA, the CDR3 is TGTGCCAGCAGGCTTAAGCAGAACACTGAAGCTTTCTTT. It encodes CASRLKQNTEAFF.

The rearrangement links TRBV6-5 to TRBJ2-1, with D perhaps TRBD1 (5 bases). The germline gives CDR1 MNHEY, CDR2 SVGAGI. CDR3 length equals 15 residues. Trimming took 6 bases from V and 0 from J, leaving 12 bases between them. CDR3 bases: TGTGCCAGCAGAACAAGGGGTAGCTCCTACAATGAGCAGTTCTTC. This encodes CASRTRGSSYNEQFF.